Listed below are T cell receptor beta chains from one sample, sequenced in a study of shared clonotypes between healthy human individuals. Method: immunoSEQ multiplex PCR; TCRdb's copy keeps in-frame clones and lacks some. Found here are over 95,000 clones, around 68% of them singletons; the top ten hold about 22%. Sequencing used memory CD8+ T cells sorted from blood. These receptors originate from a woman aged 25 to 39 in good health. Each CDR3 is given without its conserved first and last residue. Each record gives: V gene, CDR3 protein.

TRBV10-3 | AISELDRVEKAKNIQY
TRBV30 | AWSGQGLEQY
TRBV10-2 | ASSVSGGAGAF
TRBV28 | ASSPRQGINGELF
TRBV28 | ASSLCVEGRYEQY
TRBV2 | ASEITGGETYEQY
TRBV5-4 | ASRTDRTYTEAF
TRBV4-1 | ASSQAGTGSNQPQH
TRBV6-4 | ASSDRAYNEQF
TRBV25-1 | ASLSGTGTGELF
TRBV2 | ASRVAGGSYNEQF
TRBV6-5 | ASSDREGSPLH
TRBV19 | ASSYTLPKYGYT
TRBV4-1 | ASSQARENTYEQY
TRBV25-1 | ASSEPTNEQY
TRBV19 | ASTPGRGEPMNTEAF
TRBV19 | ASSIPGYEQY
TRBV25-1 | ASSPNTASTEAF
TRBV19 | ASSTSGSFVSANYGYT
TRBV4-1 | ASSHLRTGIGLAGEETQY
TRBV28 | ASSPGPLSSDEQY
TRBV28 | ASRGWLAGEDTQY
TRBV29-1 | SVSGTSGRFGSYEQY
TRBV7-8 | ASSFRDRIHEQY
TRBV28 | ASTLGQSTDTQY
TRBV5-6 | ASSLVGGNYEQY
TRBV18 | ASSRVDEQY
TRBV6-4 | ASSPTSGDSYEQY
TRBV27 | ASSLGGGSNQPQH
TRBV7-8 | ASSPRGPYSYEQY
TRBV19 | ASKGGGLPYNEQF
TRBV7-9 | ASSPPLGTEAF
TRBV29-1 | SVESLGTESSYEQY
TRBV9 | ASSVGGTEQF
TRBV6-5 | ASTYTQRTRNEQF
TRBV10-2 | ASRGVGRTEAF
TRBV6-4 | ASSDSASGPPGELF
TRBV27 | ASSPALAGGTDTQY